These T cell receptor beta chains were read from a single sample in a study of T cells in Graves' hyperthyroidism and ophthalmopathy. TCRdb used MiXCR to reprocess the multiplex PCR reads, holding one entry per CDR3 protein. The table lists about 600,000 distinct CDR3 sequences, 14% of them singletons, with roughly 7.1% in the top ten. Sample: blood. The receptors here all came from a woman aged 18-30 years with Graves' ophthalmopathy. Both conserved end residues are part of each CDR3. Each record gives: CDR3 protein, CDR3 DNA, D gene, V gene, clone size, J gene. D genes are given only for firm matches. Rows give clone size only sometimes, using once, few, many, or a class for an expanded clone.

CDR3: CASSLTRGYEQFF
DNA: TGTGCCAGCAGCTTAACTCGGGGATATGAGCAGTTCTTC
D: -
V: TRBV7-9
size: many
J: TRBJ2-1

CDR3: CASAPLERGADTQYF
DNA: TGTGCCAGCGCCCCACTTGAAAGGGGAGCAGATACGCAGTATTTT
D: -
V: TRBV12-3/TRBV12-4
size: many
J: TRBJ2-3

CDR3: CASSSETSGLYNEQFF
DNA: TGTGCCAGCAGCTCGGAAACTTCGGGACTTTACAATGAGCAGTTCTTC
D: -
V: TRBV13
size: many
J: TRBJ2-1

CDR3: CASSYSRTGPGELFF
DNA: TGTGCCAGCAGTTACTCCCGGACAGGGCCCGGGGAGCTGTTTTTT
D: TRBD1
V: TRBV6-5
size: few
J: TRBJ2-2

CDR3: CSTSRDNANNEQFF
DNA: TGCAGCACGAGCCGGGACAACGCCAACAATGAGCAGTTCTTC
D: -
V: TRBV29-1
size: many
J: TRBJ2-1

CDR3: CASRPDSPYEQYF
DNA: TGTGCCAGCAGGCCGGACAGCCCCTACGAGCAGTACTTC
D: -
V: TRBV6-1
size: many
J: TRBJ2-7

CDR3: CASSFGAAYEQYF
DNA: TGTGCCAGCAGTTTTGGGGCAGCCTACGAGCAGTACTTC
D: -
V: TRBV12-3/TRBV12-4
size: many
J: TRBJ2-7

CDR3: CAAAQRGLTYTQYF
DNA: TGTGCCGCGGCGCAAAGGGGTCTCACGTATACGCAGTATTTT
D: -
V: TRBV28
size: few
J: TRBJ2-3

CDR3: CASSVAGSRTYNEQFF
DNA: TGTGCCAGCAGCGTAGCTGGCAGCAGAACCTACAATGAGCAGTTCTTC
D: -
V: TRBV9
size: -
J: TRBJ2-1

CDR3: CASSYSKAEATKTGLKNIQYF
DNA: TGTGCCAGCAGTTACTCGAAAGCAGAGGCGACAAAAACAGGGCTTAAAAACATTCAGTACTTC
D: -
V: TRBV6-5
size: -
J: TRBJ2-4

CDR3: CASIKPSRGGNTIYF
DNA: TGTGCCAGCATCAAGCCAAGCAGAGGGGGAAACACCATATATTTT
D: -
V: TRBV6-2/TRBV6-3
size: many
J: TRBJ1-3

CDR3: CASKDIGSTNEKLFF
DNA: TGTGCCAGCAAGGACATAGGCTCAACTAATGAAAAACTGTTTTTT
D: -
V: TRBV11-1
size: many
J: TRBJ1-4

CDR3: CAIGKTGRDTEAFF
DNA: TGTGCCATCGGTAAGACAGGGCGGGACACTGAAGCTTTCTTT
D: TRBD1
V: TRBV10-3
size: many
J: TRBJ1-1

CDR3: CSVELTGSNQPQHF
DNA: TGCAGCGTTGAGCTGACGGGAAGCAATCAGCCCCAGCATTTT
D: -
V: TRBV29-1
size: many
J: TRBJ1-5

CDR3: CASTITLYNEQFF
DNA: TGTGCCAGCACCATTACGCTGTACAATGAGCAGTTCTTC
D: -
V: TRBV6-2/TRBV6-3
size: few
J: TRBJ2-1

CDR3: CATSDPRRVHQETQYF
DNA: TGTGCCACCAGTGATCCCCGTAGGGTCCACCAAGAGACCCAGTACTTC
D: -
V: TRBV24-1
size: -
J: TRBJ2-5

CDR3: CSARVRLANQPQHF
DNA: TGCAGTGCTAGAGTCAGGCTCGCCAATCAGCCCCAGCATTTT
D: -
V: TRBV20-1
size: -
J: TRBJ1-5

CDR3: CASSYSIGGTDSYEQYF
DNA: TGTGCCAGCAGTTACTCGATTGGTGGGACAGACTCCTACGAGCAGTACTTC
D: TRBD1
V: TRBV6-5
size: few
J: TRBJ2-7

CDR3: CASSSGPLLTDTQYF
DNA: TGTGCCAGCAGTTCAGGACCCCTACTCACAGATACGCAGTATTTT
D: -
V: TRBV27
size: few
J: TRBJ2-3

CDR3: CASSLASFRNEQFF
DNA: TGTGCCAGCAGCTTAGCTAGTTTTCGGAATGAGCAGTTCTTC
D: -
V: TRBV7-2
size: many
J: TRBJ2-1

CDR3: CASSFRDRAGANVLTF
DNA: TGTGCCAGCAGCTTTCGGGACAGGGCTGGGGCCAACGTCCTGACTTTC
D: TRBD1
V: TRBV7-2
size: few
J: TRBJ2-6

CDR3: CASSAASATNEKLFF
DNA: TGTGCCAGCAGCGCAGCCAGTGCAACTAATGAAAAACTGTTTTTT
D: -
V: TRBV7-9
size: -
J: TRBJ1-4

CDR3: CASSAWYGYTF
DNA: TGTGCCAGCAGTGCCTGGTATGGCTACACCTTC
D: -
V: TRBV6-1
size: -
J: TRBJ1-2

CDR3: CASSQASGRAGREQFF
DNA: TGTGCCAGCAGCCAAGCCAGCGGGAGAGCGGGCCGTGAGCAGTTCTTC
D: TRBD2
V: TRBV14
size: -
J: TRBJ2-1

CDR3: CSALLDNYGYTF
DNA: TGCAGTGCCCTCCTGGACAACTATGGCTACACCTTC
D: -
V: TRBV20-1
size: many
J: TRBJ1-2

CDR3: CASSLLVTGELFF
DNA: TGTGCCAGCAGCTTATTGGTCACCGGGGAGCTGTTTTTT
D: -
V: TRBV7-9
size: few
J: TRBJ2-2

CDR3: CASSEQTGGPQHF
DNA: TGTGCCAGCAGTGAACAGACGGGCGGACCCCAGCATTTT
D: -
V: TRBV6-1
size: -
J: TRBJ1-5

CDR3: CASSEWGLNQPQHF
DNA: TGTGCCAGCTCCGAATGGGGGCTCAATCAGCCCCAGCATTTT
D: -
V: TRBV6-1
size: many
J: TRBJ1-5

CDR3: CASSLGDPGAKTEAFF
DNA: TGTGCCAGCAGCTTAGGAGATCCGGGGGCAAAAACTGAAGCTTTCTTT
D: -
V: TRBV7-2
size: many
J: TRBJ1-1

CDR3: CASGWANTQYF
DNA: TGTGCCAGTGGTTGGGCGAATACGCAGTATTTT
D: -
V: TRBV28
size: many
J: TRBJ2-3

CDR3: CASSLPNSGNTIYF
DNA: TGTGCCAGCAGTTTACCGAACTCTGGAAACACCATATATTTT
D: -
V: TRBV28
size: few
J: TRBJ1-3

CDR3: CASSSVGLYGGRAGDEQFF
DNA: TGTGCCAGCAGCTCGGTTGGACTATACGGCGGGAGGGCCGGGGATGAGCAGTTCTTC
D: TRBD2
V: TRBV11-2
size: few
J: TRBJ2-1

CDR3: CASSQEVAGGITYEQYF
DNA: TGCGCCAGCAGCCAAGAAGTAGCGGGAGGGATCACCTACGAGCAGTACTTC
D: TRBD2
V: TRBV4-3
size: -
J: TRBJ2-7

CDR3: CASSPGITEAFF
DNA: TGCGCCAGCAGCCCGGGTATCACTGAAGCTTTCTTT
D: -
V: TRBV5-1
size: few
J: TRBJ1-1

CDR3: CASSLASSGSRTYEQYF
DNA: TGTGCCAGCAGTTTAGCGTCAAGCGGGAGTCGTACCTACGAGCAGTACTTC
D: TRBD2
V: TRBV28
size: -
J: TRBJ2-7

CDR3: CASSFGTGGHTDTQYF
DNA: TGTGCCAGCAGCTTCGGGACAGGGGGACACACAGATACGCAGTATTTT
D: TRBD1
V: TRBV7-8
size: -
J: TRBJ2-3

CDR3: CASSVGPSGNTGELFF
DNA: TGTGCCAGCAGCGTAGGCCCTAGCGGGAACACCGGGGAGCTGTTTTTT
D: TRBD2
V: TRBV9
size: -
J: TRBJ2-2

CDR3: CAGGQASGSNEQFF
DNA: TGTGCCGGGGGTCAGGCTAGCGGGAGTAATGAGCAGTTCTTC
D: TRBD2
V: TRBV2
size: many
J: TRBJ2-1

CDR3: CASSLKLAGVEQFF
DNA: TGTGCCAGCAGCTTAAAACTAGCTGGCGTGGAGCAGTTCTTC
D: -
V: TRBV7-3
size: many
J: TRBJ2-1

CDR3: CASSQAMNSNQPQHF
DNA: TGCGCCAGCAGCCAAGCCATGAATAGCAATCAGCCCCAGCATTTT
D: -
V: TRBV4-1
size: -
J: TRBJ1-5

CDR3: CASSVGSPIYNEQFF
DNA: TGTGCCAGCAGCGTAGGTAGCCCGATCTACAATGAGCAGTTCTTC
D: -
V: TRBV9
size: -
J: TRBJ2-1

CDR3: CASSLGTGVDNSPLHF
DNA: TGTGCCAGCAGCTTAGGTACAGGGGTTGATAATTCACCCCTCCACTTT
D: TRBD1
V: TRBV13
size: -
J: TRBJ1-6

CDR3: CASSVGSASTDTQYF
DNA: TGTGCCAGCAGCGTAGGGAGCGCTAGCACAGATACGCAGTATTTT
D: -
V: TRBV9
size: many
J: TRBJ2-3

CDR3: CASSFGLGAYEQYF
DNA: TGTGCCAGCAGTTTTGGGCTGGGTGCCTACGAGCAGTACTTC
D: -
V: TRBV27
size: -
J: TRBJ2-7

CDR3: CASSFVPALDPSTCEQYF
DNA: TGTGCCAGCAGTTTCGTTCCGGCTCTAGATCCCTCTACTTGCGAGCAGTACTTC
D: -
V: TRBV12-3/TRBV12-4
size: many
J: TRBJ2-7

CDR3: CASGDPGLAGGYEQYF
DNA: TGTGCCAGCGGGGACCCGGGACTAGCGGGGGGCTACGAGCAGTACTTC
D: TRBD2
V: TRBV27
size: -
J: TRBJ2-7

CDR3: CASRGGLIGPYEQYF
DNA: TGTGCCAGCAGAGGAGGGCTTATCGGGCCCTACGAGCAGTACTTC
D: -
V: TRBV28
size: many
J: TRBJ2-7